The 27 T cell receptor beta chains listed next were all sequenced from one sample in a study of beta chain features in type 1 diabetes. Reverse transcription of all isolated RNA meant that expressed TCRB transcripts were sequenced. Measured with immunoSEQ multiplex PCR; TCRdb has only the in-frame clones, and not every one. The table records 200,000 to 300,000 clones, around 65% of them present only once. The sequenced sample consisted of naive CD4+ T cells from blood. These receptors originate from a man aged 25-45 years in good health.

This clone was seen once. The chain employs TRBV30 and TRBJ1-2; D call uncertain. The CDR3 covers 12 residues. Germline loops: CDR1 GTSNPN, CDR2 SVGIG (reference sequence). With 2 bases removed from V and 4 bases from J, the gap between germline ends came to 8 bases. The CDR3 region is CAWSSTSYGYTF. The CDR3 coding sequence is TGTGCCTGGAGTTCCACCTCCTATGGCTACACCTTC.

The V gene is TRBV6-1, the J gene TRBJ1-4; D not certain. V shed 4 bases and J shed 3 bases, with 6 bases lying between them. This CDR3 region has 13 residues. Per germline, CDR1 MNHNS and CDR2 SASEGT. DNA for the CDR3: TGTGCCAGCAGTGGCCTTGCTAATGAAAAACTGTTTTTT. Translated: CASSGLANEKLFF.

This clone was picked up one time. The chain recombines TRBV28 with TRBJ2-5; 13 nucleotides line up with TRBD2. Germline V gives CDR1 MDHEN, CDR2 SYDVKM. CDR3 length equals 17 residues. The J segment lost 4 bases and the V segment lost 5 bases, leaving 10 bases of the junction unmatched. CDR3 in DNA: TGTGCCAGCAGTCCACTCGGACTAGCGGGAGTGATAGAGACCCAGTACTTC. Translating it yields CASSPLGLAGVIETQYF.

The chain is built from TRBV30 and TRBJ2-5; tentatively, D is TRBD1 (5 bases). Trimming shortened V by 0 bases and J by 3 bases, and 11 bases separated the two germline ends. Germline assignment: CDR1 GTSNPN and CDR2 SVGIG (reference sequence). The CDR3 sequence is 14 residues long. In DNA, the CDR3 is TGTGCCTGGAGTGTAACCGGCAGGGAAGAGACCCAGTACTTC. Translation gives CAWSVTGREETQYF.

The sample holds a few counts of this clone. The chain links TRBV4-3 to TRBJ2-5; 7 nucleotides match TRBD2. This CDR3 is built from 16 residues. The J segment lost 2 bases and the V segment lost 4 bases, leaving 10 bases of the junction unmatched. Germline CDR1 is LGHNA and CDR2 is YSLEER. The CDR3 nucleotides are TGCGCCAGCAGCCCGGACCGGGACTATACACAAGAGACCCAGTACTTC. Translating gives CASSPDRDYTQETQYF.

This chain joins TRBV30 and TRBJ2-2, with 10 bases that match TRBD1. The length of the CDR3 is 15 residues. Germline V CDR1 and CDR2: GTSNPN, SVGIG (reference sequence). With 3 bases clipped from V and 4 bases from J, the junction kept 5 bases outside the gene matches. CDR3 sequence (DNA): TGTGCCTGGAGAAGGGACAGGGGAAGCACCGGGGAGCTGTTTTTT. Its protein is CAWRRDRGSTGELFF.

V usage is TRBV7-2 and J usage is TRBJ1-4; tentatively, D is TRBD1 (6 bases). The germline CDR1 and CDR2 sequences are SGHTA and FQGNSA. With 5 bases removed from V and 6 bases from J, the gap between germline ends came to 13 bases. The length of the CDR3 is 14 residues. This chain's CDR3 is CASSPQGNDEKLFF. In DNA, the CDR3 is TGTGCCAGCAGCCCTCAGGGGAATGATGAAAAACTGTTTTTT.

V and J are TRBV4-3 and TRBJ1-5; D might be TRBD1 (5 bases). The V and J ends lost 0 bases and 7 bases respectively, with 13 bases between them. Looked up from germline, CDR1 is LGHNA and CDR2 is YSLEER. CDR3 size: 15 residues. The CDR3 region is CASSQDQGSGQPQHF. DNA for the CDR3: TGCGCCAGCAGCCAAGATCAGGGATCGGGACAGCCCCAGCATTTT.

This clone has just a few counts. The rearrangement joins TRBV2 to TRBJ2-5, with 7 nucleotides matching TRBD2. The CDR3 spans 13 residues. The ends lost 7 bases at V and 5 bases at J; junction bases unmatched: 7. Germline values: CDR1 SNHLY, CDR2 FYNNEI. The CDR3 here is CASNREETETQYF. The CDR3 coding sequence is TGTGCCAGCAACCGGGAGGAGACGGAGACCCAGTACTTC.

V is TRBV7-2 and J is TRBJ2-7; D gene unclear. The CDR3 covers 12 residues. The V gene lost 5 bases and the J gene lost 6 bases, with 11 bases spanning the gap. CDR1 is SGHTA, CDR2 FQGNSA, per germline. The CDR3 DNA reads as TGTGCCAGCAGCCAACGGGCCCGCGAGCAGTACTTC. Its protein product is CASSQRAREQYF. The full variable domain, in which reference TRBV7-2 and TRBJ2-7 provide the parts outside the CDR3, is GAGVSQSPSNKVTEKGKDVELRCDPISGHTALYWYRQSLGQGLEFLIYFQGNSAPDKSGLPSDRFSAERTGGSVSTLTIQRTQQEDSAVYLCASSQRAREQYFGPGTRLTVT.

The CDR3 is CASRSPGTGRNIQYF. CDR3 DNA: TGTGCCAGCAGGTCCCCCGGGACAGGGAGAAACATTCAGTACTTC. The genes are TRBV28 and TRBJ2-4, with TRBD1 matching 9 bases. CDR1 and CDR2 from the germline V gene are MDHEN and SYDVKM. This CDR3 comprises 15 residues. V was pared by 6 bases and J by 6 bases, with 9 bases of the junction left unmatched.

The chain has TRBV30 and TRBJ2-7; possible D gene TRBD2, 7 bases. Germline V gene lookup returns CDR1 GTSNPN and CDR2 SVGIG (reference sequence). The V end was cut by 8 bases, the J end by 7 bases, with 18 bases between. CDR3 length: 12 residues. The CDR3 is CALDGGAWEQYF. Written as DNA, the CDR3 is TGTGCCCTAGATGGGGGGGCTTGGGAGCAGTACTTC.

The chain uses TRBV2 and TRBJ2-3, with 8 bases that match TRBD2. The germline V gene has CDR1 SNHLY and CDR2 FYNNEI. This CDR3 has 15 residues. The V and J ends lost 4 bases and 0 bases, in that order; junction bases with no gene match: 3. This CDR3 is CASSVSGTSTDTQYF. The CDR3 region has the DNA TGTGCCAGCAGTGTTAGCGGGACGAGCACAGATACGCAGTATTTT. The full variable domain, completed using reference TRBV2 and TRBJ2-3, is EPEVTQTPSHQVTQMGQEVILRCVPISNHLYFYWYRQILGQKVEFLVSFYNNEISEKSEIFDDQFSVERPDGSNFTLKIRSTKLEDSAMYFCASSVSGTSTDTQYFGPGTRLTVL.

This clone was observed a handful of times. The chain carries TRBV30 and TRBJ2-1; TRBD2 matches 9 bases. CDR1 is GTSNPN, CDR2 SVGIG, per germline (reference sequence). The CDR3 is 16 amino acids. Losses at the gene ends were 0 bases for V and 8 bases for J; bases not matched to a gene: 11. CDR3 sequence reads: CAWSVKRAGGIDEQFF. In nucleotides, the CDR3 is TGTGCCTGGAGTGTAAAAAGGGCGGGAGGGATCGATGAGCAGTTCTTC.

This clone was observed a few times. The chain recombines TRBV7-9 with TRBJ1-5; D gene unclear. From germline, CDR1 is SEHNR and CDR2 FQNEAQ (reference sequence). The V and J ends lost 5 bases and 5 bases respectively, with 7 bases between them. CDR3 length: 12 residues. This CDR3 reads CASSRLDQPQHF. The CDR3 DNA follows: TGTGCCAGCAGCCGACTTGATCAGCCCCAGCATTTT. Supplemented by reference TRBV7-9 and TRBJ1-5, the full variable domain reads DTGVSQNPRHKITKRGQNVTFRCDPISEHNRLYWYRQTLGQGPEFLTYFQNEAQLEKSRLLSDRFSAERPKGSFSTLEIQRTEQGDSAMYLCASSRLDQPQHFGDGTRLSIL.

This clone was counted only a few times. The rearrangement links TRBV6-1 to TRBJ2-4; 9 positions agree with TRBD1. CDR1 MNHNS and CDR2 SASEGT come from the germline V gene. The CDR3 is made up of 15 amino acids. V shed 8 bases and J 2 bases; nucleotides not matched to a gene: 7. The CDR3: CASEGQGLTKNIQYF. The CDR3 bases are TGTGCCAGCGAGGGACAGGGCTTAACCAAAAACATTCAGTACTTC.

Note on this clone: At one boundary the junction diverges from the germline segment, which might be a read error. This chain links TRBV29-1 with TRBJ2-7; D is ambiguous. Per the germline V gene, CDR1 is SQVTM and CDR2 is ANQGSEA. CDR3 length equals 12 residues. DNA of the CDR3: TGCAGCGTGACGAAAGAAGGACCAAGTTTGCACTTC. Amino acids: CSVTKEGPSLHF.

Remarks on this clone: The same CDR3 is also encoded by other DNA sequences in this sample. The rearrangement links TRBV29-1 to TRBJ2-7; 7 bases are a match to TRBD1. This CDR3 spans 11 amino acids. After removal of 6 bases from V and 3 bases from J, the junction contained 2 bases not matched to a gene. Per germline, CDR1 SQVTM and CDR2 ANQGSEA. The CDR3, as DNA: TGCAGCGTCGGACAGGTCTACGAGCAGTACTTC. It encodes CSVGQVYEQYF.

The V gene is TRBV30, the J gene TRBJ2-5, with 7 nucleotides matching TRBD1. Losses at the gene ends were 0 bases for V and 2 bases for J; bases not matched to a gene: 9. From germline, CDR1 is GTSNPN and CDR2 SVGIG (reference sequence). The CDR3 length is 16 residues. The CDR3: CAWSVPHLTGQETQYF. The CDR3 coding sequence is TGTGCCTGGAGTGTCCCACACCTGACAGGGCAAGAGACCCAGTACTTC. The variable domain in full, with the rest retrieved from reference TRBV30 and TRBJ2-5, is SQTIHQWPATLVQPVGSPLSLECTVEGTSNPNLYWYRQAAGRGLQLLFYSVGIGQISSEVPQNLSASRPQDRQFILSSKKLLLSDSGFYLCAWSVPHLTGQETQYFGPGTRLLVL.

The gene calls are TRBV15 and TRBJ2-5; maybe TRBD1 (5 bases). Trimming left V 1 base short and J 1 base short, with 19 bases between. The germline V gene has CDR1 LNHNV and CDR2 YYDKDF (reference sequence). CDR3 length: 18 amino acids. The CDR3 nucleotides read TGTGCCACCAGCAGAGGGGTTTCGACAGACCCCAGCCAAGAGACCCAGTACTTC. Protein: CATSRGVSTDPSQETQYF.

V is TRBV29-1 and J is TRBJ1-5; 9 nucleotides agree with TRBD1. J was trimmed by 4 bases and V by 7 bases; bases with no gene match: 8. CDR3 length equals 14 residues. In germline, CDR1 is SQVTM, CDR2 ANQGSEA. The CDR3 loop reads CSARTGVANQPQHF. In DNA form, the CDR3 reads TGCAGCGCCCGGACAGGGGTTGCAAATCAGCCCCAGCATTTT.

This clone has a handful of counts. The chain combines TRBV28 with TRBJ2-7; D could derive from TRBD1 or TRBD2 (5 bases each). The CDR3 runs to 14 residues. Germline V gene data show CDR1 as MDHEN and CDR2 as SYDVKM. V was pared by 2 bases and J by 6 bases, with 14 bases between. CDR3 in amino acids: CASSLEGTVGEQYF. The CDR3 DNA is TGTGCCAGCAGTTTAGAGGGGACGGTGGGCGAGCAGTACTTC.

The chain links TRBV6-1 to TRBJ2-3; 10 positions agree with TRBD2. The CDR3 covers 17 residues. The V and J ends lost 1 base and 6 bases, in that order; junction bases with no gene match: 10. Germline values: CDR1 MNHNS, CDR2 SASEGT. DNA of the CDR3: TGTGCCAGCAGTGAAGGACTACTAGCGGGATGGGGGGATACGCAGTATTTT. Amino acids: CASSEGLLAGWGDTQYF.

The V call is TRBV23-1, the J call TRBJ1-2, with D tentatively TRBD1 (5 bases). TRBV23-1 is an ORF, and what it does is uncertain. CDR3 length: 17 amino acids. V lost 6 bases and J lost 5, with 25 bases in between. The CDR3 DNA reads TGCGCCAGCAGATGCCAGACAGTAGATCTGTCTAGATATGGCTACACCTTC. Translation gives CASRCQTVDLSRYGYTF.

This chain links TRBV11-1 with TRBJ1-1; TRBD1 matches 8 bases. The V gene's germline CDR1 is SGHAT and CDR2 FQDESV (reference sequence). The CDR3 consists of 15 residues. V dropped 5 bases and J dropped 4; count of bases not matched to a gene: 9. The chain's CDR3 is CASSPGQGVGTEAFF. The CDR3 coding sequence is TGTGCCAGCAGCCCTGGACAGGGTGTGGGCACTGAAGCTTTCTTT.

A few counts support this clone. The rearrangement links TRBV2 to TRBJ2-3, with D possibly being TRBD2 (5 bases). There are 15 residues in the CDR3. V shed 4 bases and J shed 2 bases, with 13 bases lying between them. The V gene's germline CDR1 is SNHLY and CDR2 FYNNEI. CDR3 nucleotide sequence: TGTGCCAGCAGTGTCGTTGAGGGCAACACAGATACGCAGTATTTT. This sequence encodes CASSVVEGNTDTQYF.

The chain carries TRBV7-8 and TRBJ2-1; TRBD2 agrees at 11 bases. Germline CDR1 is SGHVS and CDR2 is FQNEAQ. The length of the CDR3 is 19 residues. V shed 6 bases, J shed 3 bases, and the junction held 16 bases outside the gene matches. The CDR3 coding sequence is TGTGCCAGCAGACCTGGACTAGCGGGTCAAATATCTAGCTACAATGAGCAGTTCTTC. Protein: CASRPGLAGQISSYNEQFF.